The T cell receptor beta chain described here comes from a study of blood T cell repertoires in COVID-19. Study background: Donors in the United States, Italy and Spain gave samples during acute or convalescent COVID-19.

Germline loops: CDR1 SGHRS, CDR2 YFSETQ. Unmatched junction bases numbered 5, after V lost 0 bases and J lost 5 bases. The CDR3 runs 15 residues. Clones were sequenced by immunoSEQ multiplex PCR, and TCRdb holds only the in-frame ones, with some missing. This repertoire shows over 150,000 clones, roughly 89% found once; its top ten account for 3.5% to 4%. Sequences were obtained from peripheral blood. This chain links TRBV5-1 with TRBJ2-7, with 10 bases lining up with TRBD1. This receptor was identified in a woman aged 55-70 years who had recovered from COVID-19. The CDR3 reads CASSLEGQGIHEQYF. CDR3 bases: TGCGCCAGCAGCTTGGAGGGACAGGGGATTCACGAGCAGTACTTC.